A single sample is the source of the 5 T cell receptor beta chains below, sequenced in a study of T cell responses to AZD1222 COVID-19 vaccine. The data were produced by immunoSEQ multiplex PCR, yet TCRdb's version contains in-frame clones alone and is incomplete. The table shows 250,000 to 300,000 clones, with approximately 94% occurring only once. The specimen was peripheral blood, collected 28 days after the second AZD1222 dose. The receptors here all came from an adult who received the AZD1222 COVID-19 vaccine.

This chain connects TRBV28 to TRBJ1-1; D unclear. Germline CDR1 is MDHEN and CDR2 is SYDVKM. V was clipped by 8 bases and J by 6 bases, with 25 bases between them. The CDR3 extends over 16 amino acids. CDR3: CASLPGGVFSRAEAFF. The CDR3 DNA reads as TGTGCCAGCCTCCCCGGCGGGGTCTTTTCACGCGCTGAAGCTTTCTTT. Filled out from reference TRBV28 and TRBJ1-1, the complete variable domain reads DVKVTQSSRYLVKRTGEKVFLECVQDMDHENMFWYRQDPGLGLRLIYFSYDVKMKEKGDIPEGYSVSREKKERFSLILESASTNQTSMYLCASLPGGVFSRAEAFFGQGTRLTVV.

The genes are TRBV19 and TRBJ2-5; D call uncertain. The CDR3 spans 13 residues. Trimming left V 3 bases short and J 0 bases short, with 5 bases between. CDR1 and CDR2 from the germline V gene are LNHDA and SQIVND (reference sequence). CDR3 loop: CASSMRYQETQYF. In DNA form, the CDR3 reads TGTGCCAGTAGTATGAGGTACCAAGAGACCCAGTACTTC.

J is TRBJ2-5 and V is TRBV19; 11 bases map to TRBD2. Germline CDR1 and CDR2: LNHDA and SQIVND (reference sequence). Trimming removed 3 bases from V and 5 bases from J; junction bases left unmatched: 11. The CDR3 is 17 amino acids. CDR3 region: CASSMGLAGGSGETQYF. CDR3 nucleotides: TGTGCCAGTAGTATGGGGCTAGCGGGGGGCTCTGGTGAGACCCAGTACTTC.

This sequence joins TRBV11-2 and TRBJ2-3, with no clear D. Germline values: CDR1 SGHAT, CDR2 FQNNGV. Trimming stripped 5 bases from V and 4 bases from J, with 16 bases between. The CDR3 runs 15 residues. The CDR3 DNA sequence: TGTGCCAGCAGCCCCCAGGTGTCAGGCGCAGATACGCAGTATTTT. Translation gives CASSPQVSGADTQYF. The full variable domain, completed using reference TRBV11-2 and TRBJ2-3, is EAGVAQSPRYKIIEKRQSVAFWCNPISGHATLYWYQQILGQGPKLLIQFQNNGVVDDSQLPKDRFSAERLKGVDSTLKIQPAKLEDSAVYLCASSPQVSGADTQYFGPGTRLTVL.

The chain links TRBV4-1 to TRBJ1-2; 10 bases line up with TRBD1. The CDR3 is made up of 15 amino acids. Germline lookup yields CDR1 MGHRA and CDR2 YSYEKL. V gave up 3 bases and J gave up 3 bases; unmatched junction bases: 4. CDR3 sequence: CASSQGDRGHYGYTF. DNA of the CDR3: TGCGCCAGCAGCCAGGGGGACAGGGGTCACTATGGCTACACCTTC.